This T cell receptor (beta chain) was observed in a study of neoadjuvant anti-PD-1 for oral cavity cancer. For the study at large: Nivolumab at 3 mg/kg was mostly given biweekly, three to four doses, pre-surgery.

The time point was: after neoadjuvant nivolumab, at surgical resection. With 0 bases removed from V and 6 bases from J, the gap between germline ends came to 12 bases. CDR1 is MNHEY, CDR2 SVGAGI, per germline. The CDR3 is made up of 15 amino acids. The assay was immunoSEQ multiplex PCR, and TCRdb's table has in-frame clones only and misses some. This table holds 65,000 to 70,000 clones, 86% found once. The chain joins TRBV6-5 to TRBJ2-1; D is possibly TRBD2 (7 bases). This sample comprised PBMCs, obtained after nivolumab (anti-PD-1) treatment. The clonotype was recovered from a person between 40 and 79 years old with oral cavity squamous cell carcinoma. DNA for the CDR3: TGTGCCAGCAGTTACTCGATTAGGGGGGGCAATGAGCAGTTCTTC. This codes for CASSYSIRGGNEQFF.